This passage covers 28 T cell receptor beta chains from one sample sequenced in a study of T cell clones after liver transplantation. TCRdb keeps only in-frame clones here, not all; method: immunoSEQ multiplex PCR. The repertoire includes about 78,000 clones, about 80% of them detected once, and about 0.6% sits in the top ten. Sequencing was performed on CD4+ T cells from blood, taken before liver transplant. These receptors were collected from a human donor who received a liver transplant.

A note on this clone: At one of its ends the junction is not consistent with the germline gene, which may arise from a read error. J is TRBJ2-7 and V is TRBV30, with 11 bases that match TRBD1. Germline loops: CDR1 GTSNPN, CDR2 SVGIG (reference sequence). CDR3 length: 12 residues. CDR3 in amino acids: CVWRDRGYEQYF. The DNA for the CDR3 is TGTGTCTGGAGGGACAGGGGGTACGAGCAGTACTTC.

This chain's CDR3 is CASSQIGGDGYTF. The DNA for the CDR3 is TGTGCCAGCAGCCAAATCGGAGGGGATGGCTACACCTTC. The chain couples TRBV5-4 to TRBJ1-2, with D possibly being TRBD1 (5 bases). V was trimmed by 4 bases and J by 6 bases, leaving 13 bases between them. The germline gives CDR1 SGHNT, CDR2 YYREEE (reference sequence). This CDR3 has 13 amino acids. Variable domain in full (rest from reference TRBV5-4 and TRBJ1-2): ETGVTQSPTHLIKTRGQQVTLRCSSQSGHNTVSWYQQALGQGPQFIFQYYREEENGRGNFPPRFSGLQFPNYSSELNVNALELDDSALYLCASSQIGGDGYTFGSGTRLTVV.

The gene calls are TRBV2 and TRBJ2-5, with D hard to call. V lost 1 base, J lost 5 bases, and 5 bases lay in between. Germline V gene lookup returns CDR1 SNHLY and CDR2 FYNNEI. The CDR3 spans 12 residues. DNA for the CDR3: TGTGCCAGCAGTGAAGAGGTGGAGACCCAGTACTTC. This sequence encodes CASSEEVETQYF.

The V and J genes are TRBV7-3 and TRBJ1-1; D remains unclear. CDR1 is SGHTA and CDR2 is FQGTGA in the germline V gene. This CDR3 is 13 amino acids long. Trimming removed 5 bases at V and 0 bases at J, with 7 bases between. CDR3 region: CASSRSMNTEAFF. The CDR3 DNA reads TGTGCCAGCAGCCGATCCATGAACACTGAAGCTTTCTTT.

The gene calls are TRBV19 and TRBJ2-7, with 10 bases fitting TRBD2. Per the germline V gene, CDR1 is LNHDA and CDR2 is SQIVND (reference sequence). The CDR3 spans 13 residues. The J segment lost 3 bases and the V segment lost 5 bases, leaving 1 base of the junction unmatched. CDR3 protein: CASSRTSGYEQYF. The DNA of the CDR3 is TGTGCCAGTAGTCGGACTAGCGGCTACGAGCAGTACTTC.

The V gene is TRBV5-1, the J gene TRBJ2-3, with unresolved D. Germline V lookup: CDR1 SGHRS, CDR2 YFSETQ. V lost 0 bases to trimming and J lost 5 bases, with 4 bases between them. This CDR3 is 12 amino acids long. The CDR3 here is CASSLEVDTQYF. DNA for the CDR3: TGCGCCAGCAGCTTGGAGGTAGATACGCAGTATTTT.

This rearrangement joins TRBV6-5 to TRBJ1-5; D is unresolved. Germline values: CDR1 MNHEY, CDR2 SVGAGI. Trimming took 5 bases from V and 1 from J, leaving 12 bases between them. The CDR3 length is 15 residues. In nucleotides, the CDR3 is TGTGCCAGCAGTCAGACTTGGAAAAGCAATCAGCCCCAGCATTTT. Translated, it gives CASSQTWKSNQPQHF.

V usage is TRBV27 and J usage is TRBJ2-1; the match to TRBD2 covers 7 bases. CDR1 and CDR2 from the germline V gene are MNHEY and SMNVEV (reference sequence). Trimming took 6 bases from V and 5 from J; bases not matched to a gene: 10. The CDR3 has 15 residues. CDR3 sequence reads: CASRRSGGSNNEQFF. CDR3 nucleotides: TGTGCCAGCAGACGTTCAGGCGGGAGCAACAATGAGCAGTTCTTC.

The V call is TRBV23-1, the J call TRBJ1-1; 9 positions match TRBD1. TRBV23-1 is treated as an ORF (open reading frame) with a function not yet certain. Trimming cost V 11 bases and J 6 bases; bases outside gene matches: 19. The CDR3 is 16 amino acids. For the CDR3, the DNA is TGCGCCGGCTTGACCCTCGGGACAGGGATGGATGCTGAAGCTTTCTTT. Amino acids: CAGLTLGTGMDAEAFF.

The chain joins TRBV6-5 to TRBJ1-1, with unresolved D. CDR3 length: 13 amino acids. V was trimmed by 5 bases and J by 5 bases, leaving 12 bases between them. Per germline, CDR1 MNHEY and CDR2 SVGAGI. The CDR3 nucleotides read TGTGCCAGCAGTCTGGCGTTCGGGACTGAAGCTTTCTTT. It yields the protein CASSLAFGTEAFF.

This clone was seen just once. The V call is TRBV28, the J call TRBJ1-1, with unresolved D. V lost 2 bases to trimming and J lost 7 bases, with 14 bases between them. The germline V gene encodes CDR1 MDHEN and CDR2 SYDVKM. There are 14 residues in the CDR3. The CDR3 sequence is CASSLRAGLFEAFF. DNA for the CDR3: TGTGCCAGCAGTTTAAGGGCAGGCCTGTTTGAAGCTTTCTTT.

The chain combines TRBV10-1 with TRBJ2-1; TRBD2 might be the D (5 bases). Trimming stripped 3 bases from V and 8 bases from J, with 14 bases between. Germline CDR1 WNHNN, CDR2 SYGVQD (reference sequence). CDR3 length equals 14 residues. CDR3 sequence reads: CASSERPLGDEQFF. In nucleotides, the CDR3 is TGCGCCAGCAGTGAAAGACCCCTCGGGGATGAGCAGTTCTTC.

The gene calls are TRBV7-3 and TRBJ2-3; the D is unclear. The ends were cut back, 5 bases at V and 0 bases at J, with 18 bases in the middle. The length of the CDR3 is 17 residues. The germline CDR1 and CDR2 sequences are SGHTA and FQGTGA. In DNA, the CDR3 is TGTGCCAGCAGCCCCCTCACTTCGGCGCCAAGCACAGATACGCAGTATTTT. This sequence encodes CASSPLTSAPSTDTQYF.

The CDR3 sequence is CASSLDPNTEAFF. DNA of the CDR3: TGCGCCAGCAGCTTGGATCCGAACACTGAAGCTTTCTTT. The J gene is TRBJ1-1, the V gene TRBV5-1; D is ambiguous. Germline-derived CDR1 and CDR2 are SGHRS and YFSETQ. CDR3 length: 13 residues. Between the trimmed V and J ends, which lost 0 bases and 1 base, there was a span of 4 bases.

V and J are TRBV7-9 and TRBJ2-1; D uncertain. Trimming shortened V by 8 bases and J by 8 bases, and 7 bases separated the two germline ends. Looked up from germline, CDR1 is SEHNR and CDR2 is FQNEAQ (reference sequence). CDR3 size: 10 residues. DNA of the CDR3: TGTGCCAGCTTCGGAGATGAGCAGTTCTTC. As protein: CASFGDEQFF.

This chain uses TRBV7-7 with TRBJ1-1; 11 bases are shared with TRBD1. Germline V gives CDR1 SSHAT, CDR2 FNYEAQ (reference sequence). CDR3 length: 13 amino acids. The V and J ends lost 5 bases and 8 bases, in that order; junction bases with no gene match: 4. The CDR3 coding sequence is TGTGCCAGCAGCCTACGGACAGGGGGCGAAGCTTTCTTT. It yields the protein CASSLRTGGEAFF. The complete variable domain, with remaining parts taken from reference TRBV7-7 and TRBJ1-1, reads GAGVSQSPRYKVTKRGQDVTLRCDPISSHATLYWYQQALGQGPEFLTYFNYEAQPDKSGLPSDRFSAERPEGSISTLTIQRTEQRDSAMYRCASSLRTGGEAFFGQGTRLTVV.

The gene calls are TRBV28 and TRBJ2-1; D may match TRBD1 or TRBD2 (6 bases each). Trimming removed 7 bases from V and 9 bases from J, with 19 bases in between. The CDR3 totals 14 residues. Germline V gene sequence: CDR1 MDHEN, CDR2 SYDVKM. CDR3 protein: CASIAGGQRGEQFF. The CDR3 bases are TGTGCCAGCATCGCCGGGGGCCAAAGGGGTGAGCAGTTCTTC.

This clone was seen only a few times. Here the CDR3 DNA reads TGCGCCAGCCGATTCGACGGGGTAGCTTTGGTCGAGCAGTACTTC. Translation: CASRFDGVALVEQYF. This chain connects TRBV5-1 to TRBJ2-7; a weak D match, TRBD2 (5 bases). V lost 7 bases and J 6 bases, leaving 23 bases between the germline ends. This CDR3 spans 15 amino acids. Germline V gene sequence: CDR1 SGHRS, CDR2 YFSETQ.

This chain connects TRBV28 to TRBJ1-2; D call uncertain. In germline, CDR1 is MDHEN, CDR2 SYDVKM. The ends were cut back, 6 bases at V and 2 bases at J, with 7 bases in the middle. CDR3 length: 12 residues. The CDR3 DNA follows: TGTGCCAGCAGCCTTGCAAACTATGGCTACACCTTC. This sequence encodes CASSLANYGYTF.

The rearrangement links TRBV15 to TRBJ2-7, with 7 bases aligning to TRBD1. This CDR3 comprises 16 residues. The junction had 10 bases not matched to a gene; V was cut back by 5 bases and J by 0 bases. The germline gives CDR1 LNHNV, CDR2 YYDKDF (reference sequence). The CDR3, as DNA: TGTGCCACCAGCCAAATATACAGGGGTGGCTCCTACGAGCAGTACTTC. Amino acids: CATSQIYRGGSYEQYF.

The CDR3 spells CASSFEERVRTDTQYF. CDR3 DNA sequence: TGTGCCAGCAGCTTCGAGGAGCGGGTGCGCACAGATACGCAGTATTTT. This chain uses TRBV9 with TRBJ2-3; maybe TRBD2 (6 bases). The germline CDR1 and CDR2 sequences are SGDLS and YYNGEE. The CDR3 consists of 16 residues. V lost 4 bases and J 1 base, leaving 16 bases between the germline ends.

V usage is TRBV9 and J usage is TRBJ2-3, with 7 bases matching TRBD2. Unmatched junction bases numbered 11, after V lost 4 bases and J lost 6 bases. Germline CDR1 and CDR2: SGDLS and YYNGEE. The CDR3 spans 15 residues. The CDR3: CASSPGGSGKDTQYF. As DNA, the CDR3 is TGTGCCAGCAGCCCCGGGGGGAGCGGGAAGGATACGCAGTATTTT.

The DNA for the CDR3 is TGTGCCAGCTCACCAGCCGGGGGATCTTCCTACGAGCAGTACTTC. This encodes CASSPAGGSSYEQYF. This sequence joins TRBV18 and TRBJ2-7; tentative D call: TRBD2 (6 bases). Germline values: CDR1 KGHSH, CDR2 LQKENI. The CDR3 loop spans 15 amino acids. Trimming shortened V by 2 bases and J by 1 base, and 12 bases separated the two germline ends.

V and J are TRBV28 and TRBJ2-7; no firm D call. This CDR3 is built from 13 residues. Per germline, CDR1 MDHEN and CDR2 SYDVKM. V was clipped by 5 bases and J by 3 bases, with 11 bases between them. CDR3 in amino acids: CASSLQTGYEQYF. The CDR3 DNA is TGTGCCAGCAGTCTCCAGACTGGCTACGAGCAGTACTTC.

V is TRBV6-1 and J is TRBJ2-6; no definite D call. With 1 base removed from V and 2 bases from J, the gap between germline ends came to 9 bases. This CDR3 region has 16 residues. Germline V gene sequence: CDR1 MNHNS, CDR2 SASEGT. CDR3 residues: CASSEDRLPGANVLTF. The CDR3 coding sequence is TGTGCCAGCAGTGAAGACCGGCTACCTGGGGCCAACGTCCTGACTTTC.

The rearrangement links TRBV28 to TRBJ2-7, with unresolved D. Trimming removed 5 bases at V and 1 base at J, with 15 bases between. The germline V gene has CDR1 MDHEN and CDR2 SYDVKM. The CDR3 runs 15 residues. The CDR3 coding sequence is TGTGCCAGCAGTACCTCCGGGTCCCGTTCCTACGAGCAGTACTTC. Protein product: CASSTSGSRSYEQYF.

The rearrangement joins TRBV7-8 to TRBJ1-1; no definite D call. The CDR3 loop spans 12 amino acids. Germline CDR1 and CDR2: SGHVS and FQNEAQ. V gave up 1 base and J gave up 5 bases, with 5 bases separating them. The DNA for the CDR3 is TGTGCCAGCAGCTTAGGTAGAACTGAAGCTTTCTTT. It is translated as CASSLGRTEAFF. The full variable domain, completed using reference TRBV7-8 and TRBJ1-1, is GAGVSQSPRYKVAKRGQDVALRCDPISGHVSLFWYQQALGQGPEFLTYFQNEAQLDKSGLPSDRFFAERPEGSVSTLKIQRTQQEDSAVYLCASSLGRTEAFFGQGTRLTVV.

This chain joins TRBV19 and TRBJ2-6; 8 positions agree with TRBD1. The CDR3 is 17 residues long. Germline trimming cut 1 base from V and 4 bases from J; bases unmatched to any gene: 6. Germline V CDR1 and CDR2: LNHDA, SQIVND (reference sequence). CDR3 coding DNA: TGTGCCAGTAGTATAGGGCAGGGGGCCAGCGGGGCCAACGTCCTGACTTTC. The encoded protein is CASSIGQGASGANVLTF.